Included here is one T cell receptor beta chain sequence, with context. Antigen specificity is unknown. This entry is derived from a study of Ad26.COV2.S vaccination and SARS-CoV-2 variants. Study-wide points: It was vaccine recipients, not placebo recipients, who had the higher spike-specific TCR breadth.

Treatment denoted: roughly 20 received Ad26.COV2.S at low or high dose, single or two shots; roughly 5 received placebo; per-sample allocation not given. Specimen acquisition occurred on day 63 following the initial vaccine or placebo injection. The ends were cut back, 5 bases at V and 3 bases at J, with 22 bases in the middle. The V gene's germline CDR1 is SQVTM and CDR2 ANQGSEA. This CDR3 has 17 amino acids. Assay used: immunoSEQ multiplex PCR; TCRdb lists only in-frame clones, some missing. The sample consists of approximately 350,000 clones, around 86% of them appearing once. The receptor's source is a person aged 18 to 59 who received the Ad26.COV2.S COVID-19 vaccine or a placebo. The source was peripheral blood, collected in a trial of Ad26.COV2.S vaccine versus placebo. The rearrangement links TRBV29-1 to TRBJ2-2; either TRBD1 or TRBD2 may fit D (5 bases each). In DNA, the CDR3 is TGCAGCGTTTACCTTTCAAGAAAGGGACGGTACACCGGGGAGCTGTTTTTT. Amino acid sequence: CSVYLSRKGRYTGELFF.